This T cell receptor (beta chain) derives from a study of T cell responses to AZD1222 COVID-19 vaccine. This clone was recorded a few times. Its antigen is undetermined. Using immunoSEQ multiplex PCR, the repertoire was profiled, and TCRdb retains in-frame clones only, with some absent. This table holds about 140,000 clones, around 90% found once. Germline loops: CDR1 GTSNPN, CDR2 SVGIG (reference sequence). With 4 bases removed from V and 1 base from J, the gap between germline ends came to 16 bases. This CDR3 has 16 residues. Findings and caveats of the study: The sample set comprised mostly white British donors with more females, and clonal diversity was possibly underestimated. The reported proportion of spike-specific TCRs targeting unmutated variant regions was nearly half. Vaccine-associated CD4 TCRs ranged over spike, dominating at 160-218 and 743-854. Spike-specific TCR breadth rose after two AZD1222 doses, and depth rose as well.

Sequencing was performed on peripheral blood, taken 28 days after the second AZD1222 dose. This chain uses TRBV30 with TRBJ1-4, with D perhaps matching TRBD1 (6 bases). This clonotype was sampled from an adult who received the AZD1222 COVID-19 vaccine. The CDR3 spells CAWNRQDSLTNEKLFF. In DNA form, the CDR3 reads TGTGCCTGGAATCGACAGGACTCCCTAACTAATGAAAAACTGTTTTTT. Using reference TRBV30 and TRBJ1-4 for the parts outside the CDR3, the full variable domain is SQTIHQWPATLVQPVGSPLSLECTVEGTSNPNLYWYRQAAGRGLQLLFYSVGIGQISSEVPQNLSASRPQDRQFILSSKKLLLSDSGFYLCAWNRQDSLTNEKLFFGSGTQLSVL.